This record concerns one TCR beta chain sequence. The CDR3 is 14 residues long. From germline, CDR1 is SNHLY and CDR2 FYNNEI. The junction had 9 bases not matched to a gene; V was cut back by 7 bases and J by 4 bases. Generated by immunoSEQ multiplex PCR, the TCRdb table keeps only in-frame clones and is missing some. The repertoire holds some 220,000 clones, with around 85% as singletons. The sample originates from a study of blood T cell repertoires in COVID-19. Study-level information: The recovered donors of Cohort 3 showed two negative PCRs, clearance, or symptom resolution.

Participant age was about 18 to 100 years, and participants resided in approximately 24 US areas. Clinical histories supplied by participants themselves formed the basis of cohort assignment. The sequence was collected from a woman aged 45-65 years in a cohort exposed to, infected with or recovered from COVID-19 (not recorded which). Material for sequencing was PBMCs or T cells enriched from blood (not recorded which). The rearrangement links TRBV2 to TRBJ2-7; the match to TRBD2 covers 8 bases. CDR3 nucleotides: TGTGCCAGCACCCGGGGGGGACAAAAGTACGAGCAGTACTTC. Translated: CASTRGGQKYEQYF.